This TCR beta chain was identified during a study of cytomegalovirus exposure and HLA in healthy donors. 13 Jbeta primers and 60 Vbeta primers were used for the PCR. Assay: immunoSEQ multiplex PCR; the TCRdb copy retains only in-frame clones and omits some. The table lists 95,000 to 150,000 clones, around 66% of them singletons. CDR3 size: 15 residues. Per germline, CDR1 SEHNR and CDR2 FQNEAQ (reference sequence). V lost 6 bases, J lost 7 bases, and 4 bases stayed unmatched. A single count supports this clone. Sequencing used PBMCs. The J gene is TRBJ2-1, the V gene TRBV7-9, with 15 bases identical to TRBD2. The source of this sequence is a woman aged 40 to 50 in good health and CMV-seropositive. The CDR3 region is CASSSGLAGGNEQFF. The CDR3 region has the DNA TGTGCCAGCAGTTCGGGACTAGCGGGAGGTAATGAGCAGTTCTTC. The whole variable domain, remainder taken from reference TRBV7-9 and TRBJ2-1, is DTGVSQNPRHKITKRGQNVTFRCDPISEHNRLYWYRQTLGQGPEFLTYFQNEAQLEKSRLLSDRFSAERPKGSFSTLEIQRTEQGDSAMYLCASSSGLAGGNEQFFGPGTRLTVL.